This TCR beta chain was retrieved from a study of Graves' ophthalmopathy and Graves' hyperthyroidism. Overall study: Peripheral blood was gathered at the point of initial diagnosis, before any treatment started.

General study findings and limits: Blood was where most expanded thyroid clonotypes above 0.001 frequency also turned up.

This clonotype was picked up many times. Its antigen is not known. Germline V gives CDR1 LNHDA, CDR2 SQIVND (reference sequence). The length of the CDR3 is 13 residues. V lost 4 bases and J lost 1, with 7 bases in between. The PBMCs were taken from more than 8 ml of fresh peripheral blood. Amplification of TCR beta CDR3 regions used RNA transcripts. HTBI-primed first-round RT-PCR preceded second-round multiplex PCR. TCRdb re-called the multiplex PCR reads with MiXCR, one entry per CDR3 protein. The table has 450,000 or so distinct CDR3 sequences, around 14% seen once; the top ten hold over 7.5%. This receptor was identified in a woman in her twenties or thirties with Graves' ophthalmopathy. The sequencing input was blood. V usage is TRBV19 and J usage is TRBJ1-1; D gene unclear. CDR3 residues: CASSTNRNTEAFF. The DNA for the CDR3 is TGTGCCAGTAGTACGAACAGGAACACTGAAGCTTTCTTT.